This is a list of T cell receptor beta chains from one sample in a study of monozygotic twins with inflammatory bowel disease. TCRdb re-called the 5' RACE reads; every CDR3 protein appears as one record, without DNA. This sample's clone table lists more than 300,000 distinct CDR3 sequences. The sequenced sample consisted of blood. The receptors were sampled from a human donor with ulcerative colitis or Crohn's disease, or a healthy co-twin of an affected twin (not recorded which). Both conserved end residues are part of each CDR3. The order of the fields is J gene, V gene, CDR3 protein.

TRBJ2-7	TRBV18	CASSPQKPGHKGYEQYF
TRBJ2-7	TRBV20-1	CSARATSSSGGFPEQYF
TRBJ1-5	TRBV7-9	CASSVGTGTDQPQHF
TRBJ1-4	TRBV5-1	CASSLAGRNEKLFF
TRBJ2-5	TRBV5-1	CASSDNYQETQYF
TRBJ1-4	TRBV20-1	CSAKGLGGEKLFF
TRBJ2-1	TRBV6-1	CASSGQGWAYNEQFF
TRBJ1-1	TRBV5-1	CASSLANLRGMNTEAFF
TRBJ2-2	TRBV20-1	CSARVGGELFF
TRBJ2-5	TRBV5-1	CASSSSWGDLMETQYF
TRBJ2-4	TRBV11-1	CASSLEGSGGLVRNIQYF
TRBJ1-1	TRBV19	CASSISGGPTEAFF
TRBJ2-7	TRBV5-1	CASSLGQGSYEQYF
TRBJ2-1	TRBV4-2	CASSQEGLAAYNEQFF
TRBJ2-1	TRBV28	CASSFPSREQFF
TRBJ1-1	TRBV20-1	CSARDPGVGAFF
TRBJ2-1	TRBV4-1	CASSQVTEYNEQFF
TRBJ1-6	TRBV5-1	CASSLGAGSRNSPLHF
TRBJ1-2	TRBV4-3	CASSQESRPDSYGYTF
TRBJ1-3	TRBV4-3	CASSQDLGGYMGSGNTIYF
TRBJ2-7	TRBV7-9	CASSPPVVGVGNEQYF
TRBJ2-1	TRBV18	CASSPLPGLSYNEQFF
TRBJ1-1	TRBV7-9	CASIKYWDRGPNTEAFF
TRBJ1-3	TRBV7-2	CASSSTGGAGNTIYF
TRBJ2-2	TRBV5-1	CASSTRGGGGPNTGELFF
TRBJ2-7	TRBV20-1	CSARVEGRENEQYF
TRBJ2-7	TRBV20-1	CSASVLSGSYEQYF
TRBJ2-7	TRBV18	CASSPQGVSSYEQYF
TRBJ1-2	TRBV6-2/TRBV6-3	CASSLSTASYTF
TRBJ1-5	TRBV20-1	CSARDYGSSNQPQHF
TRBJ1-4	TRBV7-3	CASSLRRAGGDEKLFF
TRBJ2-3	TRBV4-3	CASSQELGVTDTQYF
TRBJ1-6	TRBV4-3	CASSQDLPRVSSYNSPLHF
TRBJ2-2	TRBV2	CASKFIRANTGELFF
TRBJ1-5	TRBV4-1	CASSQLGMGNQPQHF
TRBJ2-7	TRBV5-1	CASSDSTTYEQYF
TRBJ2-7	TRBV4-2	CAAAGGPSSEVYEQYF
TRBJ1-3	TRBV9	CASSVGQSYYGNTIYF
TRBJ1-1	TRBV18	CASSSRDSIEAFF
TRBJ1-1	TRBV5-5	CASSLVEGSEAFF
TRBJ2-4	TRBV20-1	CSANSRGRGNIQYF
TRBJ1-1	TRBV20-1	CSASPGGQAFF
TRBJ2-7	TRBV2	CASSGLKNEPRIDEQYF
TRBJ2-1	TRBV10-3	CAISWSSYNEQFF
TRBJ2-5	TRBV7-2	CASSLAEGTQYF
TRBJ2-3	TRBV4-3	CASSQDGGGNTQYF
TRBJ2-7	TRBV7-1	CASSAAHGSSYEQYF
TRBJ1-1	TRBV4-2	CASSQDGTPRSTEAFF
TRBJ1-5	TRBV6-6	CATYRGVSNQPQHF
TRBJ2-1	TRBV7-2	CASSPVGPRVSYNEQFF
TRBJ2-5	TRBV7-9	CASSLMTGEETQYF
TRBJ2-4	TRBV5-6	CASIKRRTGENIQYF
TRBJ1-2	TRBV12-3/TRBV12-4	CASSLIGVGRDYGYTF
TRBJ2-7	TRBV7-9	CASSRLYGTVDEQYF
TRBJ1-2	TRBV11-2	CASSLTGQGGIGYGYTF
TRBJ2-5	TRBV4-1	CASSQEPGRGGQETQYF
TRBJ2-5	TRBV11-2	CASSPLSGGLLKETQYF